The 27 T cell receptor beta chains below come from one sample, sequenced in a study of T-cell reconstitution after alpha-beta-depleted transplantation in children. Library preparation (for TCRbeta) was performed with unique molecular identifiers. TCRdb processed the PCR reads anew with MiXCR; each CDR3 protein has one entry. The repertoire holds 170,000 or so distinct CDR3 sequences, with over 5.5% as singletons. The sample here was PBMCs from the stem cell graft donor, taken from the stem cell graft. The source of these receptors is a human donor who donated a stem cell graft to a child with Wiskott-Aldrich syndrome.

This clonotype was seen only once. This sequence joins TRBV12-3 or TRBV12-4 and TRBJ2-2; 8 bases fit TRBD1. The CDR3 contains 15 residues. The ends lost 7 bases at V and 5 bases at J; junction bases unmatched: 9. The CDR3 loop is CASTRQGWNTGELFF. The DNA for the CDR3 is TGTGCCAGCACCCGACAGGGGTGGAATACCGGGGAGCTGTTTTTT.

The chain joins TRBV11-3 to TRBJ1-3; no definite D call. The CDR3 runs to 14 residues. The germline CDR1 and CDR2 sequences are SGHNT and YENEEA. The V end lost 8 bases, the J end lost 2 bases, and 13 bases lay between the germline ends. The CDR3, as DNA: TGTGCCAGCTCCACCGGGAGTGCTGGAAACACCATATATTTT. This sequence encodes CASSTGSAGNTIYF.

This clonotype was observed many times. This chain connects TRBV5-5 to TRBJ2-1; D uncertain. Per the germline V gene, CDR1 is SGHKS and CDR2 is YYEKEE (reference sequence). The CDR3 consists of 15 residues. Trimming pared 0 bases from V and 5 bases from J, leaving 12 bases between. CDR3 loop: CASSLAWTSDNEQFF. The DNA of the CDR3 is TGTGCCAGCAGCTTGGCCTGGACCTCTGACAATGAGCAGTTCTTC. Together with reference TRBV5-5 and TRBJ2-1, the CDR3 gives the full variable domain: DAGVTQSPTHLIKTRGQQVTLRCSPISGHKSVSWYQQVLGQGPQFIFQYYEKEERGRGNFPDRFSARQFPNYSSELNVNALLLGDSALYLCASSLAWTSDNEQFFGPGTRLTVL.

This clonotype has ten or more counts. The rearrangement joins TRBV5-1 to TRBJ2-7; D tentatively reads TRBD1 or TRBD2 (5 bases each). Germline assignment: CDR1 SGHRS and CDR2 YFSETQ. The CDR3 extends over 15 amino acids. The V gene lost 0 bases and the J gene lost 5 bases, with 15 bases spanning the gap. CDR3 sequence reads: CASSLDPGTQNEQYF. The CDR3, as DNA: TGCGCCAGCAGCTTGGACCCCGGGACCCAAAACGAGCAGTACTTC.

This clonotype has only a few counts. This rearrangement joins TRBV19 to TRBJ2-3, with 14 bases that match TRBD2. This CDR3 comprises 16 residues. V was clipped by 5 bases and J by 3 bases; unmatched bases: 4. Germline loops: CDR1 LNHDA, CDR2 SQIVND (reference sequence). The CDR3 DNA follows: TGTGCCAGTAGTGTAGGACTAGCGGGGGGAACAGATACGCAGTATTTT. Its protein product is CASSVGLAGGTDTQYF.

CDR3 bases: TGCGCCAGCAGCCCTGACCCAGCTCCCCTCACAGATACGCAGTATTTT. It yields the protein CASSPDPAPLTDTQYF. The chain uses TRBV5-1 and TRBJ2-3; D is uncertain. The V end lost 4 bases, the J end lost 2 bases, and 17 bases lay between the germline ends. Germline lookup yields CDR1 SGHRS and CDR2 YFSETQ. The CDR3 consists of 16 residues.

This clonotype was counted only a few times. The rearrangement joins TRBV18 to TRBJ2-1; the D gene is possibly TRBD2 (6 bases). The CDR3 has 18 residues. Between the trimmed V and J ends, which lost 3 bases and 1 base, there was a span of 19 bases. Germline CDR1 reads KGHSH; CDR2 reads LQKENI. CDR3 DNA: TGTGCCAGCTCACCGTACCCGGGAGCGGAGGGTTCCTACAATGAGCAGTTCTTC. Its protein is CASSPYPGAEGSYNEQFF.

This clonotype was counted ten times or more. CDR3: CAISESRGIYSNQPQHF. The CDR3 DNA reads TGTGCCATCAGTGAGTCGAGAGGGATATATAGCAATCAGCCCCAGCATTTT. The chain recombines TRBV10-3 with TRBJ1-5; no firm D call. The CDR3 runs 17 residues. V lost 0 bases and J lost 0, with 12 bases in between. CDR1 ENHRY and CDR2 SYGVKD come from the germline V gene.

This clonotype was counted many times. CDR3 in amino acids: CASRIGGHGSYEQYF. The DNA of the CDR3 is TGCGCCAGCAGGATCGGGGGCCATGGGTCCTACGAGCAGTACTTC. This chain connects TRBV5-1 to TRBJ2-7; either TRBD1 or TRBD2 may supply D (6 bases each). Trimming shortened V by 5 bases and J by 1 base, and 16 bases separated the two germline ends. CDR1 and CDR2 (germline): SGHRS, YFSETQ. CDR3 size: 15 residues.

The rearrangement links TRBV23-1 to TRBJ1-5; D gene unclear. TRBV23-1 is flagged as an ORF with uncertain function. V dropped 0 bases and J dropped 11 bases, with 14 bases sitting between them. The CDR3 contains 14 residues. This CDR3 reads CASSQSGVRSAQHF. The CDR3 region has the DNA TGCGCCAGCAGTCAATCTGGGGTCAGATCCGCCCAGCATTTT.

This clonotype appeared many times. J is TRBJ2-7 and V is TRBV18; unclear D gene. CDR3 size: 13 residues. Trimming shortened V by 3 bases and J by 0 bases, and 6 bases separated the two germline ends. CDR1 KGHSH and CDR2 LQKENI come from the germline V gene. CDR3 region: CASSPTDSYEQYF. CDR3 in DNA: TGTGCCAGCTCACCCACGGACTCCTACGAGCAGTACTTC. Based on the CDR3 plus reference TRBV18 and TRBJ2-7, the full variable domain is NAGVMQNPRHLVRRRGQEARLRCSPMKGHSHVYWYRQLPEEGLKFMVYLQKENIIDESGMPKERFSAEFPKEGPSILRIQQVVRGDSAAYFCASSPTDSYEQYFGPGTRLTVT.

At least ten counts were recorded for this clonotype. The J gene is TRBJ1-6, the V gene TRBV15; D uncertain. CDR1 and CDR2 from the germline V gene are LNHNV and YYDKDF (reference sequence). This CDR3 comprises 18 residues. Deletions cut 0 bases from V and 8 bases from J, with 20 bases between. The CDR3 DNA reads as TGTGCCACCAGCAGAGAGGGTTGGGCCTCCGCCCCCCATTCACCCCTCCACTTT. Its protein is CATSREGWASAPHSPLHF.

This clonotype was recorded many times. The chain recombines TRBV4-1 with TRBJ1-1; D uncertain. The CDR3 covers 15 residues. V was cut by 1 base and J by 0 bases, with 9 bases left in between. Germline CDR1 MGHRA, CDR2 YSYEKL. The CDR3 DNA follows: TGCGCCAGCAGCCAAGCACACAGCCTGAACACTGAAGCTTTCTTT. Translation gives CASSQAHSLNTEAFF.

This clonotype has at least ten counts. The chain employs TRBV7-2 and TRBJ2-3; TRBD2 matches at 7 bases. Germline V gene data show CDR1 as SGHTA and CDR2 as FQGNSA. This CDR3 contains 15 residues. The V segment lost 5 bases and the J segment 4 bases; nucleotides outside the gene matches: 9. This chain's CDR3 is CASSARDYQPDTQYF. The DNA for the CDR3 is TGTGCCAGCAGCGCCCGGGACTACCAGCCAGATACGCAGTATTTT.

This clonotype was seen many times. This chain links TRBV29-1 with TRBJ2-3; maybe TRBD1 (5 bases). Trimming took 2 bases from V and 0 from J, leaving 9 bases between them. This CDR3 contains 14 residues. Germline lookup yields CDR1 SQVTM and CDR2 ANQGSEA. CDR3 sequence: CSVEQGSSTDTQYF. DNA for the CDR3: TGCAGCGTTGAACAGGGTTCTAGCACAGATACGCAGTATTTT.

This clonotype was observed many times. As DNA, the CDR3 is TGTGCCAGCAGTTCCTGGGACAGGGGGTCGTCTTATGGCTACACCTTC. Its translation is CASSSWDRGSSYGYTF. The chain carries TRBV12-3 or TRBV12-4 and TRBJ1-2, with 11 bases matching TRBD1. The CDR3 has 16 residues. Trimming removed 4 bases from V and 5 bases from J; junction bases left unmatched: 9.

This clonotype was recorded many times. The chain uses TRBV4-2 and TRBJ2-3; the match to TRBD1 covers 9 bases. CDR3 length equals 16 residues. Per the germline V gene, CDR1 is LGHNA and CDR2 is YNFKEQ. J gave up 4 bases and V 3 bases, and 8 bases lay outside the gene matches. The CDR3 DNA reads TGTGCCAGCAGCCAGTCCGGGACAGGGTCGTCAGATACGCAGTATTTT. This encodes CASSQSGTGSSDTQYF.

This clonotype was detected many times. CDR3 bases: TGTGCCAGCAGTTTGGGGGCAGGGGATGTAAATGAGCAGTTCTTC. It codes for CASSLGAGDVNEQFF. The J gene is TRBJ2-1, the V gene TRBV28; perhaps TRBD1 as D (6 bases). Germline loops: CDR1 MDHEN, CDR2 SYDVKM. V lost 3 bases and J lost 7, with 16 bases in between. CDR3 size: 15 residues.

This clonotype was counted many times. The chain couples TRBV20-1 to TRBJ1-1; no definite D call. The CDR3 covers 12 residues. The germline V gene has CDR1 DFQATT and CDR2 SNEGSKA (reference sequence). The CDR3 region has the DNA TGCTCTCCAGACTCGTGGGACACTGAAGCTTTCTTT. This encodes CSPDSWDTEAFF.

This clonotype occurred many times. The chain carries TRBV25-1 and TRBJ2-5; D might be TRBD1 or TRBD2, each matching 5 bases. Germline values: CDR1 MGHDK, CDR2 SYGVNS. V lost 4 bases to trimming and J lost 5 bases, with 11 bases between them. There are 13 residues in the CDR3. The CDR3, as DNA: TGTGCCAGCAGTGGGGACCTGGAGGAGACCCAGTACTTC. Translating gives CASSGDLEETQYF.

This clonotype was recorded at least ten times. The rearrangement joins TRBV9 to TRBJ2-5, with 12 bases that match TRBD1. The CDR3 contains 18 residues. From germline, CDR1 is SGDLS and CDR2 YYNGEE. J was trimmed by 4 bases and V by 1 base; bases with no gene match: 11. CDR3 nucleotides: TGTGCCAGCAGCGTATCTGGGACAGGGGGCCTGGGTGGAGAGACCCAGTACTTC. Translation gives CASSVSGTGGLGGETQYF. The whole variable domain, remainder taken from reference TRBV9 and TRBJ2-5, is DSGVTQTPKHLITATGQRVTLRCSPRSGDLSVYWYQQSLDQGLQFLIQYYNGEERAKGNILERFSAQQFPDLHSELNLSSLELGDSALYFCASSVSGTGGLGGETQYFGPGTRLLVL.

This clonotype was observed at least ten times. J is TRBJ1-5 and V is TRBV5-8; 7 positions agree with TRBD1. Per the germline V gene, CDR1 is SGHTS and CDR2 is YDEGEE. CDR3 length equals 15 residues. The ends lost 4 bases at V and 4 bases at J; junction bases unmatched: 8. The DNA of the CDR3 is TGTGCCAGCAGCCAGGCGACAGGGCGGAATCAGCCCCAGCATTTT. Translating it yields CASSQATGRNQPQHF.

This clonotype was observed at least ten times. The rearrangement joins TRBV24-1 to TRBJ2-3; D perhaps matches TRBD2 (6 bases). Germline lookup yields CDR1 KGHDR and CDR2 SFDVKD. The V and J ends lost 0 bases and 3 bases respectively, with 15 bases between them. This CDR3 contains 17 residues. Here the CDR3 DNA reads TGTGCCACCAGTGATTTGGGATCGGGGAGGATGACAGATACGCAGTATTTT. Its translation is CATSDLGSGRMTDTQYF.

V usage is TRBV5-1 and J usage is TRBJ1-4; D not resolved. The CDR3 runs 12 residues. CDR1 SGHRS and CDR2 YFSETQ come from the germline V gene. Trimming took 5 bases from V and 5 from J, leaving 7 bases between them. Here the CDR3 reads CASSPPNEKLFF. CDR3 DNA sequence: TGCGCCAGCAGTCCTCCGAATGAAAAACTGTTTTTT.

In this sample, this clonotype turned up many times. The chain carries TRBV20-1 and TRBJ2-7; 8 bases agree with TRBD2. The V gene's germline CDR1 is DFQATT and CDR2 SNEGSKA (reference sequence). The CDR3 runs to 15 residues. J was trimmed by 2 bases and V by 3 bases; bases with no gene match: 9. CDR3 coding DNA: TGCAGTGCTAGTGAGGTTGAGCGGGGGACCTACGAGCAGTACTTC. Amino acid sequence: CSASEVERGTYEQYF.

This clonotype was detected ten times or more. V is TRBV3-1 and J is TRBJ1-5; no clear D gene. V gave up 0 bases and J gave up 3 bases, with 6 bases separating them. CDR1 LGHDT and CDR2 YNNKEL come from the germline V gene (reference sequence). This CDR3 is built from 14 residues. CDR3 coding DNA: TGTGCCAGCAGCCAAGACAGAAACAATCAGCCCCAGCATTTT. Encoded protein: CASSQDRNNQPQHF.

This clonotype has a single count. A single base separates this from a much larger clone, so it may be a read error. The chain combines TRBV30 with TRBJ1-1, with D hard to call. Germline CDR1 reads GTSNPN; CDR2 reads SVGIG (reference sequence). CDR3 length: 13 amino acids. The CDR3 is CAWSVSVNTQAFF. CDR3 sequence (DNA): TGTGCCTGGAGTGTATCTGTGAACACTCAAGCTTTCTTT.